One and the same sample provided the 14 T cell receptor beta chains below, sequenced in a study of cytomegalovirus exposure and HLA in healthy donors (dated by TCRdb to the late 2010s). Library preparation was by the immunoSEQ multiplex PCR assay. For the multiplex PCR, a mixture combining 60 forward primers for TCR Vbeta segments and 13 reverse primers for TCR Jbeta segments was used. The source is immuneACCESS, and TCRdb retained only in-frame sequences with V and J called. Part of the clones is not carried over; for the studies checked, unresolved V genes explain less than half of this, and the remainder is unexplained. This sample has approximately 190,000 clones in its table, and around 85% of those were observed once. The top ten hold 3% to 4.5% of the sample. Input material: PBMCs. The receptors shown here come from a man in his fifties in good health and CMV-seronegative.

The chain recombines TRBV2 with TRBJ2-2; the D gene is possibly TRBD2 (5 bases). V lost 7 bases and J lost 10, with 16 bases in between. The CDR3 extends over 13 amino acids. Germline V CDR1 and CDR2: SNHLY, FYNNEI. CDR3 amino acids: CASTKTGFEELFF. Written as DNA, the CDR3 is TGTGCCAGCACCAAAACGGGATTCGAGGAGCTGTTTTTT.

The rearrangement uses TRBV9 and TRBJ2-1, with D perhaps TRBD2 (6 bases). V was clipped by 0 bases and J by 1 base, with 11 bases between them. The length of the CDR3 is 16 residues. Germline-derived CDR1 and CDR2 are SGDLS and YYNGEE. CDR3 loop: CASSVAGRRSYNEQFF. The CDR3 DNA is TGTGCCAGCAGCGTAGCTGGGAGGCGATCCTACAATGAGCAGTTCTTC. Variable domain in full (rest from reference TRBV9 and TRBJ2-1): DSGVTQTPKHLITATGQRVTLRCSPRSGDLSVYWYQQSLDQGLQFLIQYYNGEERAKGNILERFSAQQFPDLHSELNLSSLELGDSALYFCASSVAGRRSYNEQFFGPGTRLTVL.

Here the CDR3 reads CASSQDLRGGLLNEQFF. CDR3 nucleotides: TGCGCCAGCAGCCAAGATCTGCGCGGGGGGCTACTAAATGAGCAGTTCTTC. The genes are TRBV4-3 and TRBJ2-1, with TRBD2 identical over 8 bases. J lost 7 bases, V lost 0 bases, and 11 bases had no gene match. This CDR3 comprises 17 residues. CDR1 LGHNA and CDR2 YSLEER come from the germline V gene.

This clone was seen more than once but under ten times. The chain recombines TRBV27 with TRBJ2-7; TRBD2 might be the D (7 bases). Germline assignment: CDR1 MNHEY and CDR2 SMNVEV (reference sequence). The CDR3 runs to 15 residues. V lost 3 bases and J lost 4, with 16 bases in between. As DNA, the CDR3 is TGTGCCAGCAGTTTTGACGGGGGGCGCAAGTACGAGCAGTACTTC. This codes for CASSFDGGRKYEQYF.

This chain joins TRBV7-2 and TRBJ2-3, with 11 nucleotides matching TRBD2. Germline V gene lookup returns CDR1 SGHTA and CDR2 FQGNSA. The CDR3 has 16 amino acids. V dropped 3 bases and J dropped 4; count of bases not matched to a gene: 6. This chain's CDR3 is CASSFLAGGRADTQYF. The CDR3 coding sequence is TGTGCCAGCAGCTTTTTAGCGGGGGGGCGGGCAGATACGCAGTATTTT.

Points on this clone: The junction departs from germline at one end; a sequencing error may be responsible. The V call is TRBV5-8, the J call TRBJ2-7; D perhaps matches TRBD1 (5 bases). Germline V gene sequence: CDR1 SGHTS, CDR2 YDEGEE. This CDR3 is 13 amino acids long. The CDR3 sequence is CASSFWVSTEGFF. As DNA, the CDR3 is TGTGCCAGCAGCTTTTGGGTATCGACAGAAGGCTTCTTC.

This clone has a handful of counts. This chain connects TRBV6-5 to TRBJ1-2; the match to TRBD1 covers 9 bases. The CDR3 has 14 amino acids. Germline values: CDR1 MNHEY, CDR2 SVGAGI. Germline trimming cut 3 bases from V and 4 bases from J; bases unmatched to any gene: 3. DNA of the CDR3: TGTGCCAGCAGTTATTGGGGACAGGGCTATGGCTACACCTTC. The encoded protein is CASSYWGQGYGYTF.

CDR3 sequence reads: CASSVDILANEQFF. The CDR3 DNA is TGTGCCAGCAGCGTAGATATCCTAGCGAATGAGCAGTTCTTC. The chain uses TRBV9 and TRBJ2-1, with D possibly matching TRBD2 (6 bases). From germline, CDR1 is SGDLS and CDR2 YYNGEE. V lost 0 bases to trimming and J lost 7 bases, with 11 bases between them. The CDR3 is 14 residues long.

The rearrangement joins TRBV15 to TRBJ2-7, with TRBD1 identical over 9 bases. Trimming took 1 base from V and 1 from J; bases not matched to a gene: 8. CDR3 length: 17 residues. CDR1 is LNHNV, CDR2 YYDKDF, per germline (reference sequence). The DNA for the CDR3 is TGTGCCACCAGCAGAGGGGAACAGGGGGCGCGTTCCTACGAGCAGTACTTC. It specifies CATSRGEQGARSYEQYF.

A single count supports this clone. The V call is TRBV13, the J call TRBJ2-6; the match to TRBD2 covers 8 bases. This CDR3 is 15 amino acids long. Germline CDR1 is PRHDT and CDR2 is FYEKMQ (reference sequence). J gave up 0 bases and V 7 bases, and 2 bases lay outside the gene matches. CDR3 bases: TGTGCCAGCAACAGCGGGGGCTCTGGGGCCAACGTCCTGACTTTC. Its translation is CASNSGGSGANVLTF. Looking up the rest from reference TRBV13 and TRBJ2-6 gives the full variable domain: AAGVIQSPRHLIKEKRETATLKCYPIPRHDTVYWYQQGPGQDPQFLISFYEKMQSDKGSIPDRFSAQQFSDYHSELNMSSLELGDSALYFCASNSGGSGANVLTFGAGSRLTVL.

CDR3: CAILLGTHSYEQYF. CDR3 DNA sequence: TGTGCCATCCTCCTGGGGACTCATTCCTACGAGCAGTACTTC. This chain links TRBV11-2 with TRBJ2-7; maybe TRBD2 (6 bases). V lost 10 bases, J lost 1 base, and 17 bases lay in between. CDR1 and CDR2 from the germline V gene are SGHAT and FQNNGV. This CDR3 spans 14 amino acids.

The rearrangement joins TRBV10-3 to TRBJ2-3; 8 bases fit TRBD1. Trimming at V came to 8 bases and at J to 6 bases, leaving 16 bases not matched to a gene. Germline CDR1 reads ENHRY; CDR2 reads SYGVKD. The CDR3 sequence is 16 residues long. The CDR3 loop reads CAIATGQGGGSDTQYF. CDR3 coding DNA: TGTGCCATCGCGACCGGACAGGGAGGTGGATCGGATACGCAGTATTTT.

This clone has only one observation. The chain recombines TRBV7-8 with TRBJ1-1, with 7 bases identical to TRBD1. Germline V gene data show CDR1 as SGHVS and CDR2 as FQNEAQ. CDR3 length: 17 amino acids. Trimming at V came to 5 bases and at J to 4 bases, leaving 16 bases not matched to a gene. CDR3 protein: CASSPMDRIISSTEAFF. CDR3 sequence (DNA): TGTGCCAGCAGCCCTATGGACAGGATCATCTCGAGCACTGAAGCTTTCTTT. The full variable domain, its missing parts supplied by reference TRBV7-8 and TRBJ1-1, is GAGVSQSPRYKVAKRGQDVALRCDPISGHVSLFWYQQALGQGPEFLTYFQNEAQLDKSGLPSDRFFAERPEGSVSTLKIQRTQQEDSAVYLCASSPMDRIISSTEAFFGQGTRLTVV.

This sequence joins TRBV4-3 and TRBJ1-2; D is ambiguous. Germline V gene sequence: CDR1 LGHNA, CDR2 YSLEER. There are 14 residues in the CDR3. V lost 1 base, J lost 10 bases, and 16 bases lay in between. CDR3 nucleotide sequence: TGCGCCAGCAGCCAAGTTATCAGGTCTCCGGACTACACCTTC. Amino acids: CASSQVIRSPDYTF.